The clone carrying this TCR beta chain was seen many times. The entry originates in a study of blood T cell repertoires in COVID-19. Study processing details: Amplification of reference gene primers was used by the study to estimate nucleated cell counts. Produced via immunoSEQ multiplex PCR; TCRdb's table is partial and in-frame only. V and J calls and clone size follow that table, whereas D and trimming were derived from the DNA. The data contain 55,000 to 65,000 clones, about 83% of them singletons. The V end was cut by 1 base, the J end by 7 bases, with 14 bases between. This CDR3 is built from 15 residues. Germline loops: CDR1 SGHTA, CDR2 FQGNSA.

The rearrangement joins TRBV7-2 to TRBJ1-5, with D perhaps TRBD1 (6 bases). The sample consisted of peripheral blood. The receptor comes from a human donor in a cohort sampled during active COVID-19. The CDR3 spells CASSLDRALGQPQHF. CDR3 DNA: TGTGCCAGCAGCTTAGACAGGGCTTTGGGGCAGCCCCAGCATTTT.